The source of this T cell receptor (beta chain) is a study of graft-versus-host responses after intestinal transplantation. Libraries were prepared by immunoSEQ multiplex PCR; TCRdb keeps only in-frame clonotypes and omits some of them. The sample has roughly 99,000 clones, roughly 89% seen once. As for this clone: Its specificity is unknown.

Germline V gives CDR1 SGDLS, CDR2 YYNGEE. V lost 4 bases and J 5 bases, leaving 19 bases between the germline ends. This CDR3 comprises 16 residues. The sequencing here drew on unstimulated CD4+ T cells sorted from spleen or lymph node cells, taken before transplant. The genes are TRBV9 and TRBJ2-1, with a possible D match to TRBD2 (6 bases). The receptor comes from a human donor who was the organ donor for an intestinal transplant. The CDR3 DNA follows: TGTGCCAGCAGCACAACCGCGGGGACCTACAACAATGAGCAGTTCTTC. Translation gives CASSTTAGTYNNEQFF.